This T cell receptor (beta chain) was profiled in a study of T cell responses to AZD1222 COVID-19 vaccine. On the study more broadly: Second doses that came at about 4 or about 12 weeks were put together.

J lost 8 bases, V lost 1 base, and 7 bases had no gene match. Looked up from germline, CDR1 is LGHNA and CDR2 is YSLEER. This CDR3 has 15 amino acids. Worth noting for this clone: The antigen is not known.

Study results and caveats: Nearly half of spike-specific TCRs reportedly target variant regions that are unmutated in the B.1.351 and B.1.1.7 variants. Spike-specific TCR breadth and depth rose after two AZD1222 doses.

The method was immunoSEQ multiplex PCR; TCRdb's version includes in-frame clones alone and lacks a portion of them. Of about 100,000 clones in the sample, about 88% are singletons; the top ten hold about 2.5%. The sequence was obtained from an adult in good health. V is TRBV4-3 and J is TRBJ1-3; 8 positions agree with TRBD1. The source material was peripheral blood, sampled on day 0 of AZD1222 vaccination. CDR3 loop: CASSQVGQGQDTIYF. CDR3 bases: TGCGCCAGCAGCCAAGTTGGACAGGGTCAGGACACCATATATTTT.